The clone carrying this TCR beta chain was recorded a few times. Germline V lookup: CDR1 LGHNA, CDR2 YNFKEQ. The germline V and J ends were trimmed by 4 bases and 7 bases, with 16 bases remaining between them. The CDR3 sequence is 14 residues long. How the authors handled the data: Estimates of nucleated cell counts were drawn from the amplification of reference gene primers. Sequenced by immunoSEQ multiplex PCR; TCRdb stores in-frame clones only, minus some. V and J calls and clone size come straight from that table; D and trimming were deduced from the DNA. The sample holds more than 200,000 clones, around 84% seen once. The sample is drawn from a study of blood T cell repertoires in COVID-19. Study as a whole: Spain, Italy and the United States supplied samples that represented acute and convalescent COVID-19. The analysed material was cDNA or gDNA that came from T cells, B-cell-depleted T cells, or PBMCs.

The source material was peripheral blood. This sequence originates from a man in his sixties with acute or convalescent COVID-19. The chain has TRBV4-2 and TRBJ1-1, with D possibly matching TRBD1 (5 bases). CDR3 coding DNA: TGTGCCAGCAGCCGCCGATACGGAGGGGATGAAGCTTTCTTT. This sequence encodes CASSRRYGGDEAFF.